The 30 T cell receptor beta chains given below trace back to one sample, sequenced in a study of shared clonotypes between healthy human individuals. Sequenced by immunoSEQ multiplex PCR; TCRdb stores in-frame clones only, minus some. This sample has around 430,000 clones, with 75% to 85% found just once. Specimen: PBMCs. These receptors originate from a woman aged 40 to 50 in good health. Some clones in this sample may be carry-over from other donors' samples.

In the case of this clone: Other DNA sequences from this sample encode an identical CDR3 as well. V is TRBV5-1 and J is TRBJ2-6, with D unclear. Trimming shortened V by 0 bases and J by 1 base, and 5 bases separated the two germline ends. Germline V gene sequence: CDR1 SGHRS, CDR2 YFSETQ. The CDR3 length is 15 residues. Written as DNA, the CDR3 is TGCGCCAGCAGCTTGGGAGCATCTGGGGCCAACGTCCTGACTTTC. It yields the protein CASSLGASGANVLTF.

Note on this clone: A junction end diverges from the germline sequence, so it may reflect a read error. This chain connects TRBV7-7 to TRBJ2-2; TRBD1 aligns across 8 bases. In germline, CDR1 is SSHAT, CDR2 FNYEAQ (reference sequence). The CDR3 has 15 residues. The CDR3 here is CASSPGTGNTGELFF. The DNA of the CDR3 is TGTGCTAGCAGCCCCGGGACAGGAAACACCGGGGAGCTGTTTTTT.

The sample holds a few counts of this clone. This rearrangement joins TRBV30 to TRBJ1-1; perhaps TRBD1 as D (6 bases). Germline CDR1 GTSNPN, CDR2 SVGIG (reference sequence). Trimming removed 8 bases from V and 2 bases from J, with 15 bases in between. The CDR3 contains 13 residues. The CDR3 sequence: CARSDRANTEAFF. The CDR3 DNA sequence: TGTGCCCGATCGGACAGAGCTAACACTGAAGCTTTCTTT.

The chain combines TRBV19 with TRBJ2-3, with 10 bases identical to TRBD2. CDR3 length: 14 amino acids. In germline, CDR1 is LNHDA, CDR2 SQIVND (reference sequence). Trimming removed 3 bases from V and 6 bases from J; junction bases left unmatched: 3. In DNA form, the CDR3 reads TGTGCCAGTAGTATGCCGGGACTAGCGGATACGCAGTATTTT. Amino acid sequence: CASSMPGLADTQYF.

The chain employs TRBV5-1 and TRBJ2-1; 10 nucleotides line up with TRBD2. Germline V gene lookup returns CDR1 SGHRS and CDR2 YFSETQ. V was clipped by 5 bases and J by 6 bases; unmatched bases: 5. The CDR3 covers 14 residues. The CDR3 is CASSDASGSNEQFF. CDR3 sequence (DNA): TGCGCCAGCAGTGACGCTAGCGGGAGCAATGAGCAGTTCTTC.

J is TRBJ2-2 and V is TRBV5-6; TRBD1 agrees at 8 bases. This CDR3 is built from 14 residues. Trimming took 6 bases from V and 4 from J; bases not matched to a gene: 5. CDR1 and CDR2 from the germline V gene are SGHDT and YYEEEE. The CDR3 DNA follows: TGTGCCAGCACGGACAGGGCGTTCACCGGGGAGCTGTTTTTT. It is translated as CASTDRAFTGELFF. The full variable domain, with the rest looked up from reference TRBV5-6 and TRBJ2-2, is DAGVTQSPTHLIKTRGQQVTLRCSPKSGHDTVSWYQQALGQGPQFIFQYYEEEERQRGNFPDRFSGHQFPNYSSELNVNALLLGDSALYLCASTDRAFTGELFFGEGSRLTVL.

The chain carries TRBV18 and TRBJ2-3; D is possibly TRBD1 or TRBD2 (6 bases each). V dropped 3 bases and J dropped 4 bases, with 11 bases sitting between them. Germline CDR1 reads KGHSH; CDR2 reads LQKENI. There are 14 residues in the CDR3. The CDR3: CASSPMGGADTQYF. CDR3 DNA sequence: TGTGCCAGCTCACCTATGGGGGGCGCAGATACGCAGTATTTT.

V is TRBV10-3 and J is TRBJ2-1, with TRBD1 matching over 10 bases. Trimming at V came to 4 bases and at J to 5 bases, leaving 2 bases not matched to a gene. CDR1 and CDR2 (germline): ENHRY, SYGVKD. This CDR3 contains 14 residues. The CDR3 DNA is TGTGCCATCAGTGGGGACAGGGGTAACAATGAGCAGTTCTTC. This codes for CAISGDRGNNEQFF.

V is TRBV18 and J is TRBJ2-7, with a possible D match to TRBD1 (5 bases). The germline CDR1 and CDR2 sequences are KGHSH and LQKENI. Trimming removed 3 bases from V and 0 bases from J, with 12 bases in between. The CDR3 runs 15 residues. DNA of the CDR3: TGTGCCAGCTCACCCTCTTCAGGGCTCTCCTACGAGCAGTACTTC. Its protein product is CASSPSSGLSYEQYF.

About this clone itself: It is unclear where the CDR3 begins or ends on the DNA, so no DNA is shown, and the CDR3 is as TCRdb lists it. This chain connects TRBV28 to TRBJ2-3; the table's D call, TRBD1, was not checked against the DNA. CDR1 is MDHEN, CDR2 SYDVKM, per germline. The CDR3 has 14 residues if both end residues are counted. This chain's CDR3 is CASSFLAGTDTQYF.

The V and J genes are TRBV5-4 and TRBJ2-7; D is perhaps TRBD1 or TRBD2 (5 bases each). Deletions cut 4 bases from V and 4 bases from J, with 15 bases between. Germline V gene sequence: CDR1 SGHNT, CDR2 YYREEE (reference sequence). The CDR3 consists of 14 residues. The CDR3 region is CASSRDGLGYEQYF. The CDR3 DNA sequence: TGTGCCAGCAGCCGGGACGGTTTGGGGTACGAGCAGTACTTC.

The J gene is TRBJ2-7, the V gene TRBV21-1. TRBV21-1 is listed as a pseudogene. This CDR3 is built from 11 residues. DNA of the CDR3: TGTGCCAGCAGCAAATATTGGATGTGGTACTTC. Translating gives CASSKYWMWYF.

V and J are TRBV7-6 and TRBJ1-5; D not certain. The CDR3 has 13 residues. Trimming stripped 5 bases from V and 5 bases from J, with 10 bases between. Germline lookup yields CDR1 SGHVS and CDR2 FNYEAQ. In DNA form, the CDR3 reads TGTGCCAGCAGCGTGGGAGGCTATCAGCCCCAGCATTTT. As protein: CASSVGGYQPQHF.

The chain is built from TRBV5-1 and TRBJ1-2, with 7 bases that match TRBD1. The germline V gene has CDR1 SGHRS and CDR2 YFSETQ. Germline trimming cut 4 bases from V and 2 bases from J; bases unmatched to any gene: 5. The CDR3 totals 14 residues. For the CDR3, the DNA is TGCGCCAGCAGCGCCTCACAGGGGAACTATGGCTACACCTTC. Its translation is CASSASQGNYGYTF.

This sequence joins TRBV18 and TRBJ2-7; D gene unclear. The V end lost 3 bases, the J end lost 4 bases, and 22 bases lay between the germline ends. CDR3 length equals 17 residues. The germline V gene encodes CDR1 KGHSH and CDR2 LQKENI. CDR3 sequence (DNA): TGTGCCAGCTCACCGCTAAGGACCCCGGCCATAGGGTACGAGCAGTACTTC. Its translation: CASSPLRTPAIGYEQYF.

This chain uses TRBV6-6 with TRBJ2-7; D not resolved. The CDR3 is 12 amino acids. Trimming took 11 bases from V and 4 from J, leaving 15 bases between them. Germline V gene sequence: CDR1 MNHNY, CDR2 SVGAGI (reference sequence). DNA for the CDR3: TGTGCCCGCGCGCTAGGTATGTACGAGCAGTACTTC. Its translation is CARALGMYEQYF.

V usage is TRBV7-5 and J usage is TRBJ2-1; the table names TRBD1, a call not compared with the DNA. TRBV7-5 is listed as a pseudogene. The CDR3 spans 15 residues. The CDR3 coding sequence is TGTGTCAGAAGCTTCAGTAAAACCTCCTACAATGAGCAGTTCTTC. Translating gives CVRSFSKTSYNEQFF.

The rearrangement links TRBV18 to TRBJ2-7; no definite D call. Trimming stripped 3 bases from V and 0 bases from J, with 6 bases between. Germline V gene lookup returns CDR1 KGHSH and CDR2 LQKENI. This CDR3 region has 13 residues. The CDR3 loop is CASSPQPSYEQYF. The CDR3 DNA is TGTGCCAGCTCACCTCAACCCTCCTACGAGCAGTACTTC.

The V and J genes are TRBV30 and TRBJ2-5, with 7 positions matching TRBD2. CDR1 GTSNPN and CDR2 SVGIG come from the germline V gene (reference sequence). The CDR3 runs 13 residues. Trimming at V came to 4 bases and at J to 11 bases, leaving 13 bases not matched to a gene. CDR3 DNA: TGTGCCTGGACAGTGGGAGGGCCGAGGGAGCAGTACTTC. This encodes CAWTVGGPREQYF.

The V gene is TRBV5-4, the J gene TRBJ2-2; D is unresolved. Germline V gene data show CDR1 as SGHNT and CDR2 as YYREEE (reference sequence). The CDR3 contains 13 residues. V lost 2 bases, J lost 7 bases, and 9 bases lay in between. CDR3 in DNA: TGTGCCAGCAGCTTTTTTTCGGACGGGGAGCTGTTTTTT. This gives the protein CASSFFSDGELFF.

A single count supports this clone. The DNA of the CDR3 is TGTGCCAGCAATATTTTCAATGAGCAGTTCTTC. Its protein is CASNIFNEQFF. V and J are TRBV2 and TRBJ2-1; D ambiguous. This CDR3 spans 11 amino acids. Germline assignment: CDR1 SNHLY and CDR2 FYNNEI. V shed 7 bases and J shed 6 bases, with 7 bases lying between them.

This chain uses TRBV10-3 with TRBJ1-1; D is unclear. Trimming left V 2 bases short and J 1 base short, with 8 bases between. Per germline, CDR1 ENHRY and CDR2 SYGVKD. This CDR3 has 14 amino acids. CDR3 DNA sequence: TGTGCCATCAGTGAGCCCCCAGCGAACACTGAAGCTTTCTTT. It specifies CAISEPPANTEAFF.

This clone has more than one count but fewer than ten. The chain recombines TRBV9 with TRBJ2-2; possibly TRBD1 for D (5 bases). The V and J ends lost 3 bases and 4 bases respectively, with 13 bases between them. Per germline, CDR1 SGDLS and CDR2 YYNGEE. The CDR3 covers 15 residues. Written as DNA, the CDR3 is TGTGCCAGCAGCGCTAGGGGTGATCGCACCGGGGAGCTGTTTTTT. Translating gives CASSARGDRTGELFF.

V gene TRBV29-1 combines with J gene TRBJ2-3, with 8 bases that match TRBD1. Germline V gene lookup returns CDR1 SQVTM and CDR2 ANQGSEA. The CDR3 totals 13 residues. Losses at the gene ends were 7 bases for V and 4 bases for J; bases not matched to a gene: 7. This chain's CDR3 is CSAARTGSDTQYF. The CDR3 DNA is TGCAGCGCCGCGAGGACAGGGTCAGATACGCAGTATTTT.

The CDR3 DNA reads TGCGCCAGCAGCTTGGCCGGGACAGGGAGTGAAAAACTGTTTTTT. Translating it yields CASSLAGTGSEKLFF. The J gene is TRBJ1-4, the V gene TRBV5-1; 9 bases are shared with TRBD1. Germline V gene lookup returns CDR1 SGHRS and CDR2 YFSETQ. J lost 7 bases, V lost 0 bases, and 4 bases had no gene match. The CDR3 runs to 15 residues.

The chain links TRBV6-6 to TRBJ1-6, with TRBD1 as a possible D gene (6 bases). Per the germline V gene, CDR1 is MNHNY and CDR2 is SVGAGI (reference sequence). The CDR3 has 15 amino acids. V was trimmed by 5 bases and J by 10 bases, leaving 18 bases between them. The CDR3 DNA reads as TGTGCCAGCAGTGAGGGGGGCGGGGGTAGATCACCCCTCCACTTT. Its protein is CASSEGGGGRSPLHF.

The chain employs TRBV5-4 and TRBJ2-2, with D possibly matching TRBD1 (5 bases). This CDR3 comprises 16 residues. V lost 4 bases, J lost 6 bases, and 19 bases lay in between. Germline V gene data show CDR1 as SGHNT and CDR2 as YYREEE (reference sequence). CDR3 in amino acids: CASSPRAGRVSGELFF. In DNA form, the CDR3 reads TGTGCCAGCAGCCCACGGGCAGGGCGAGTCTCCGGGGAGCTGTTTTTT. The full variable domain, its missing parts supplied by reference TRBV5-4 and TRBJ2-2, is ETGVTQSPTHLIKTRGQQVTLRCSSQSGHNTVSWYQQALGQGPQFIFQYYREEENGRGNFPPRFSGLQFPNYSSELNVNALELDDSALYLCASSPRAGRVSGELFFGEGSRLTVL.

The genes are TRBV4-1 and TRBJ1-2; unclear D gene. The germline V and J ends were trimmed by 2 bases and 2 bases, with 21 bases remaining between them. CDR1 is MGHRA, CDR2 YSYEKL, per germline. CDR3 length: 18 amino acids. The CDR3 spells CASSQPLRLRGSNYGYTF. For the CDR3, the DNA is TGCGCCAGCAGCCAACCGCTACGGTTGAGAGGGAGCAACTATGGCTACACCTTC.

The chain joins TRBV4-3 to TRBJ1-5; D not certain. Trimming took off 0 bases at V and 7 bases at J, with 13 bases between the two ends. The germline gives CDR1 LGHNA, CDR2 YSLEER. The CDR3 consists of 15 residues. In DNA, the CDR3 is TGCGCCAGCAGCCAAGATGGGCGGGCGGGGCAGCCCCAGCATTTT. The encoded protein is CASSQDGRAGQPQHF.

This clone has only a few counts. The rearrangement joins TRBV6-1 to TRBJ2-7, with unresolved D. Germline CDR1 and CDR2: MNHNS and SASEGT. The CDR3 loop spans 12 amino acids. V was pared by 5 bases and J by 5 bases, with 10 bases between. CDR3 DNA sequence: TGTGCCAGCAGTAGCACTCTCAACGAGCAGTACTTC. Encoded protein: CASSSTLNEQYF.